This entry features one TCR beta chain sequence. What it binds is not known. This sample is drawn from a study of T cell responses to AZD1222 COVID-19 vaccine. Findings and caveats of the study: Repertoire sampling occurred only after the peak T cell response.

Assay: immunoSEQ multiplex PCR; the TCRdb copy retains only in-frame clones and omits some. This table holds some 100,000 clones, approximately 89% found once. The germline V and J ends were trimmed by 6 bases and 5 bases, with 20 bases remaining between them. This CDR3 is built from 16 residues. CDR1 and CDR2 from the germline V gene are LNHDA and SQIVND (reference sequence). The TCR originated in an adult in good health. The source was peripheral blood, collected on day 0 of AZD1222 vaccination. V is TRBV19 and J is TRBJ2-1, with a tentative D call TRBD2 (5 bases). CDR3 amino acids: CASRHNPRAANNEQFF. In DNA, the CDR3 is TGTGCCAGTAGACACAACCCGAGGGCTGCGAACAATGAGCAGTTCTTC.